Only a few counts were recorded for the clone carrying this TCR beta chain. Its target is unknown. These data are taken from a study of shared clonotypes between healthy human individuals. Trimming removed 6 bases at V and 1 base at J, with 21 bases between. CDR3 length equals 17 residues. Germline V CDR1 and CDR2: LNHDA, SQIVND (reference sequence). It was at deep level that the assay was run. TCRdb's table, derived via immunoSEQ multiplex PCR, lists solely in-frame clones and lacks some. The sample includes over a million clones, approximately 80% seen only once; the top ten take 0.61%. Findings of the study overall: Of the naive CD4 clonotypes, roughly 5.2% were shared across several donors.

Each of the donors was a healthy adult who was HIV-negative and had not had a recent acute infection or vaccination. The rearrangement joins TRBV19 to TRBJ1-1; possibly TRBD1 for D (5 bases). The TCR comes from a man younger than 35 in good health. Some clones in this sample may be carry-over from other donors' samples. The sequenced sample consisted of memory CD4+ T cells from PBMCs. As to subset: CD45RA-negative fraction. CDR3 DNA sequence: TGTGCCAGTAGCCCACTCCGGCAGGGCGGGGGGAACACTGAAGCTTTCTTT. Its translation is CASSPLRQGGGNTEAFF.